The next 16 T cell receptor beta chains were all read from a single sample in a study of blood T cell repertoires in COVID-19. Libraries were prepared by immunoSEQ multiplex PCR; TCRdb keeps only in-frame clonotypes and omits some of them. This repertoire shows a few hundred thousand clones, roughly 90% found once; its top ten account for 0.95% to 1.5%. What was sequenced was peripheral blood. The receptor source for this set is a man aged 40-49 years with acute or convalescent COVID-19.

V and J are TRBV6-1 and TRBJ1-6; TRBD1 aligns across 8 bases. The CDR3 covers 12 residues. The germline V gene has CDR1 MNHNS and CDR2 SASEGT. With V trimmed by 6 bases and J by 14 bases, 6 bases remained unmatched. The CDR3 bases are TGTGCCAGCAGCGCAGGGGGCTGGACCCTCCACTTT. Translation gives CASSAGGWTLHF.

V usage is TRBV7-2 and J usage is TRBJ1-5, with unresolved D. The CDR3 sequence is 12 residues long. The ends were cut back, 5 bases at V and 5 bases at J, with 7 bases in the middle. CDR1 and CDR2 (germline): SGHTA, FQGNSA. CDR3 in amino acids: CASSPFDQPQHF. The CDR3 DNA sequence: TGTGCCAGCAGCCCCTTCGATCAGCCCCAGCATTTT. Full variable domain (remainder filled in from reference TRBV7-2 and TRBJ1-5): GAGVSQSPSNKVTEKGKDVELRCDPISGHTALYWYRQSLGQGLEFLIYFQGNSAPDKSGLPSDRFSAERTGGSVSTLTIQRTQQEDSAVYLCASSPFDQPQHFGDGTRLSIL.

V and J are TRBV5-4 and TRBJ2-4, with 10 bases lining up with TRBD1. V was clipped by 4 bases and J by 1 base; unmatched bases: 8. The germline gives CDR1 SGHNT, CDR2 YYREEE (reference sequence). This CDR3 has 17 residues. The CDR3 loop reads CASSPPPGQGAKNIQYF. CDR3 nucleotides: TGTGCCAGCAGCCCCCCTCCGGGACAGGGGGCCAAAAACATTCAGTACTTC.

This clone was picked up a small number of times. The genes are TRBV5-6 and TRBJ2-2; the D gene is possibly TRBD1 (5 bases). Germline V CDR1 and CDR2: SGHDT, YYEEEE. Trimming left V 5 bases short and J 5 bases short, with 16 bases between. This CDR3 comprises 15 residues. The CDR3 here is CASRYWGRVTGELFF. The CDR3 DNA reads as TGTGCCAGCAGATACTGGGGCAGGGTAACCGGGGAGCTGTTTTTT.

V usage is TRBV11-2 and J usage is TRBJ1-1; D ambiguous. This CDR3 comprises 13 residues. With 5 bases removed from V and 1 base from J, the gap between germline ends came to 8 bases. Germline V gives CDR1 SGHAT, CDR2 FQNNGV. The CDR3 loop reads CASSQRWNTEAFF. As DNA, the CDR3 is TGTGCCAGCAGCCAGCGGTGGAACACTGAAGCTTTCTTT.

The CDR3 DNA reads TGTGCCAGCAGTGGGGGACAGGGTTCGTCGGGCTACACCTTC. Amino acids: CASSGGQGSSGYTF. V is TRBV27 and J is TRBJ1-2, with 9 bases identical to TRBD1. Germline V gene lookup returns CDR1 MNHEY and CDR2 SMNVEV (reference sequence). The J segment lost 8 bases and the V segment lost 5 bases, leaving 9 bases of the junction unmatched. This CDR3 spans 14 amino acids.

The V gene is TRBV7-9, the J gene TRBJ2-7; TRBD2 agrees at 7 bases. Germline V CDR1 and CDR2: SEHNR, FQNEAQ (reference sequence). There are 12 residues in the CDR3. J gave up 7 bases and V 8 bases, and 8 bases lay outside the gene matches. CDR3 sequence (DNA): TGTGCCAGCGGGAGGGTCGTGGAGGAGCAGTACTTC. Translated: CASGRVVEEQYF.

The rearrangement joins TRBV5-5 to TRBJ1-1; 9 nucleotides align to TRBD1. Per the germline V gene, CDR1 is SGHKS and CDR2 is YYEKEE (reference sequence). V lost 4 bases and J lost 3; bases outside the gene matches: 4. The CDR3 length is 14 residues. The CDR3, as DNA: TGTGCCAGCAGCATACAGGGGGCGCACACTGAAGCTTTCTTT. Translated: CASSIQGAHTEAFF.

The genes are TRBV7-2 and TRBJ2-4; weak D call: TRBD1 (8 bases). CDR3 length: 14 amino acids. Germline-derived CDR1 and CDR2 are SGHTA and FQGNSA. The germline V and J ends were trimmed by 4 bases and 6 bases, with 13 bases remaining between them. For the CDR3, the DNA is TGTGCCAGCAGCTCACAGGGGGAGGGAAACATTCAGTACTTC. Its protein product is CASSSQGEGNIQYF.

The V gene is TRBV5-1, the J gene TRBJ2-7; D gene ambiguous. The V gene's germline CDR1 is SGHRS and CDR2 YFSETQ. The V end lost 3 bases, the J end lost 7 bases, and 14 bases lay between the germline ends. The CDR3 is made up of 13 amino acids. Written as DNA, the CDR3 is TGCGCCAGCAGCTCCTCGACTGCGAGGGAGCAGTACTTC. Translation: CASSSSTAREQYF.

As regards this clone: A junction end diverges from the germline sequence, so it may reflect a read error. This chain connects TRBV30 to TRBJ2-1; possible D gene TRBD1, 7 bases. This CDR3 spans 14 amino acids. Per the germline V gene, CDR1 is GTSNPN and CDR2 is SVGIG (reference sequence). The CDR3 reads CARRTGEAYNEQFF. CDR3 in DNA: TGTGCCCGGAGAACAGGGGAGGCCTACAATGAGCAGTTCTTC.

The chain employs TRBV27 and TRBJ2-1; TRBD1 aligns across 8 bases. The germline gives CDR1 MNHEY, CDR2 SMNVEV (reference sequence). J lost 4 bases, V lost 5 bases, and 7 bases had no gene match. The CDR3 is 15 amino acids. CDR3 nucleotide sequence: TGTGCCAGCAGTCCCCTTTGGACAGGGTACAATGAGCAGTTCTTC. Translation: CASSPLWTGYNEQFF.

The gene calls are TRBV21-1 and TRBJ2-1; the table's D call TRBD2 went unverified against the DNA. TRBV21-1 is assigned pseudogene status. The CDR3 covers 14 residues. The CDR3 DNA is TGTGCCAGTCGCCTCCGGGTCCTCTGCAATGAGCAGTTCTTC. Protein sequence: CASRLRVLCNEQFF.

This clone was recorded once. The V and J genes are TRBV7-2 and TRBJ1-1, with a tentative D call TRBD1 (6 bases). The CDR3 is made up of 14 amino acids. Germline V gene sequence: CDR1 SGHTA, CDR2 FQGNSA. The V end lost 5 bases, the J end lost 3 bases, and 13 bases lay between the germline ends. The chain's CDR3 is CASSPTYRDTEAFF. DNA for the CDR3: TGTGCCAGCAGCCCCACCTACAGGGACACTGAAGCTTTCTTT.

The CDR3 nucleotides are TGTGCCAGTAGTATTGGACAGGGTCTTGCTGAAGCTTTCTTT. This encodes CASSIGQGLAEAFF. V and J are TRBV19 and TRBJ1-1; TRBD1 matches 8 bases. In germline, CDR1 is LNHDA, CDR2 SQIVND (reference sequence). The V segment lost 3 bases and the J segment 6 bases; nucleotides outside the gene matches: 6. CDR3 length equals 14 residues.

The rearrangement links TRBV11-3 to TRBJ2-1, with 13 bases that match TRBD2. J gave up 6 bases and V 3 bases, and 2 bases lay outside the gene matches. There are 15 residues in the CDR3. Germline values: CDR1 SGHNT, CDR2 YENEEA. CDR3 sequence (DNA): TGTGCCAGCAGCTTGGGACTAGCGGGACCCAATGAGCAGTTCTTC. Residues: CASSLGLAGPNEQFF.